The clone carrying this T cell receptor beta chain was detected only a few times. The CDR3 loop spans 15 amino acids. Per the germline V gene, CDR1 is DFQATT and CDR2 is SNEGSKA (reference sequence). V gave up 6 bases and J gave up 0 bases; unmatched junction bases: 10. A TCRbeta library incorporating unique molecular identifiers was prepared. One entry per CDR3 protein results from TCRdb running MiXCR on the PCR reads. The table has roughly 400,000 distinct CDR3 sequences, roughly two fifths seen once. The source of the sample is a study of T-cell reconstitution after alpha-beta-depleted transplantation in children.

The specimen was PBMCs, collected before TCRalphabeta/CD19-depleted stem cell transplant. This chain connects TRBV20-1 to TRBJ2-7, with TRBD1 identical over 8 bases. This TCR was recovered from a girl aged 2-10 years with aplastic anemia, due to receive a stem cell transplant. CDR3 coding DNA: TGCAGTGCCCGGACAGGGAGATTCAGCTCCTACGAGCAGTACTTC. This codes for CSARTGRFSSYEQYF.